This T cell receptor beta chain was recovered during a study of follicular helper T cells after annual influenza vaccination. The germline CDR1 and CDR2 sequences are MGHDK and SYGVNS. The CDR3 length is 14 residues. V was trimmed by 4 bases and J by 4 bases, leaving 13 bases between them. There are a few counts of this clone. This sample's time point: 2015-2016 season, 7 days after influenza vaccination. Excluded were substance abuse, HIV/AIDS, active cancer, immunomodulatory drugs and active illness. TCRdb keeps only in-frame clones here, not all; method: immunoSEQ multiplex PCR. The table has 3,500 to 5,000 clones, roughly 82% seen once.

The chain recombines TRBV25-1 with TRBJ1-2; tentative D call: TRBD1 (5 bases). The sample was CXCR5+ CD38- circulating T follicular helper cells from blood, taken 7 days after influenza vaccination. Specified subset: circulating Tfh, non-naive CD4+CXCR5+PD-1+ (ICOS+CD38+ or ICOS-CD38-). This TCR derives from an adult who received the influenza vaccine. The chain's CDR3 is CASSVAGTAYGYTF. The CDR3 DNA sequence: TGTGCCAGCAGTGTGGCAGGGACTGCCTATGGCTACACCTTC.